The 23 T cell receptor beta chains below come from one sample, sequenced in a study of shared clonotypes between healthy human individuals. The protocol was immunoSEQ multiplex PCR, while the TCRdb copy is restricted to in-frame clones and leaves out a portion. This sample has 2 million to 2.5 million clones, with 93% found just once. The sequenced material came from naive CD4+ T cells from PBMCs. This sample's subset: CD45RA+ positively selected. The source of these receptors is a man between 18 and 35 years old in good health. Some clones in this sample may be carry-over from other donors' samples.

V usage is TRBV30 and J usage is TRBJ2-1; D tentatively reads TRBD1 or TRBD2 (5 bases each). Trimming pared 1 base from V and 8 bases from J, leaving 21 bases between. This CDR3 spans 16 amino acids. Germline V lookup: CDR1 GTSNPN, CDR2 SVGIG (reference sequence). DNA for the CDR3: TGTGCCTGGAGTGGAGACGGACTCCCCGGGACGGATGAGCAGTTCTTC. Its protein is CAWSGDGLPGTDEQFF.

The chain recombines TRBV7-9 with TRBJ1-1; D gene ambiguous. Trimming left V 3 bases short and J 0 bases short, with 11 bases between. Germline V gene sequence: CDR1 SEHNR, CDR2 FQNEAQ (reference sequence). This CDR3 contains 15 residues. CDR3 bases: TGTGCCAGCAGCTTCAGGCGGCAGATGAACACTGAAGCTTTCTTT. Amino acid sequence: CASSFRRQMNTEAFF.

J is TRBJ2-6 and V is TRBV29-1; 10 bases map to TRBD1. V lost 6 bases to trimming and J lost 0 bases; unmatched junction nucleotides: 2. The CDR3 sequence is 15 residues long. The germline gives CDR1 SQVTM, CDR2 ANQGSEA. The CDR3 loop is CSVTGGGSGANVLTF. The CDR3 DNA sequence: TGCAGCGTGACAGGGGGCGGCTCTGGGGCCAACGTCCTGACTTTC.

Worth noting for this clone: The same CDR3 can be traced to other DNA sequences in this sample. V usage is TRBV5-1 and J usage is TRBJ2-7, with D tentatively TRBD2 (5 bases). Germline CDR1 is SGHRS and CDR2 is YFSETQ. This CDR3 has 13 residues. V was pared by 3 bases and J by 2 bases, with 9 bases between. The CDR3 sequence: CASSSGGPYEQYF. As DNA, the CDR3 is TGCGCCAGCAGCTCTGGAGGCCCCTACGAGCAGTACTTC.

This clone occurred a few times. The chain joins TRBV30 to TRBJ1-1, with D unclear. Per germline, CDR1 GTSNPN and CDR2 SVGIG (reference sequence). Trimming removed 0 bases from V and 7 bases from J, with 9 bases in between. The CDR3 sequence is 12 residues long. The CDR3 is CAWSVFRGEAFF. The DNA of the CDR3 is TGTGCCTGGAGTGTATTCCGGGGTGAAGCTTTCTTT.

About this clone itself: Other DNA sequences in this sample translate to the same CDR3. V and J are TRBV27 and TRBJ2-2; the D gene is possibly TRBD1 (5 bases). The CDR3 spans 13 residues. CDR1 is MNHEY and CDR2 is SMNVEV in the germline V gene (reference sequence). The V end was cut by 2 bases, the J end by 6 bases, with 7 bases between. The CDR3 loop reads CASSLQGSGELFF. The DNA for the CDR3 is TGTGCCAGCAGTTTACAGGGATCCGGGGAGCTGTTTTTT.

The CDR3 sequence is CASSSGSLGGSIFEQYF. DNA for the CDR3: TGCGCCAGCAGCTCTGGGTCCCTGGGAGGGAGTATCTTCGAGCAGTACTTC. The chain is built from TRBV5-1 and TRBJ2-7, with 7 nucleotides matching TRBD2. V shed 3 bases, J shed 6 bases, and the junction held 18 bases outside the gene matches. Germline V lookup: CDR1 SGHRS, CDR2 YFSETQ. This CDR3 is 17 amino acids long.

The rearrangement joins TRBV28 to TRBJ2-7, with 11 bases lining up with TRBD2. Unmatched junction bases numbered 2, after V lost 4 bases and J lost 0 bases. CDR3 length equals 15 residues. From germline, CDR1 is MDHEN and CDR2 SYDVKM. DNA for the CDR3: TGTGCCAGCAGTTCGACTAGCGGGATCTCCTACGAGCAGTACTTC. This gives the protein CASSSTSGISYEQYF.

The CDR3 DNA follows: TGTGCCAGCAGTCGACTAGGGGGCTCTTATGGCTACACCTTC. As protein: CASSRLGGSYGYTF. The chain combines TRBV27 with TRBJ1-2, with TRBD1 matching 7 bases. This CDR3 has 14 residues. J was trimmed by 5 bases and V by 5 bases; bases with no gene match: 8. Per the germline V gene, CDR1 is MNHEY and CDR2 is SMNVEV (reference sequence).

CDR3 in amino acids: CASSQQGSGGAELYF. In DNA form, the CDR3 reads TGTGCCAGCAGCCAACAGGGGAGCGGGGGGGCTGAACTGTATTTT. The chain couples TRBV28 to TRBJ2-3; 10 positions agree with TRBD2. CDR3 length: 15 amino acids. CDR1 is MDHEN, CDR2 SYDVKM, per germline. With V trimmed by 6 bases and J by 14 bases, 17 bases remained unmatched.

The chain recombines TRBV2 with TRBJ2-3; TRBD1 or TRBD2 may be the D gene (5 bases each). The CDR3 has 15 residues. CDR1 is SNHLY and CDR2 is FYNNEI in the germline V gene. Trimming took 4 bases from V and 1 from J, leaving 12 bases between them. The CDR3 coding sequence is TGTGCCAGCAGTGTGAGGGGTCGGGGCACAGATACGCAGTATTTT. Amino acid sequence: CASSVRGRGTDTQYF.

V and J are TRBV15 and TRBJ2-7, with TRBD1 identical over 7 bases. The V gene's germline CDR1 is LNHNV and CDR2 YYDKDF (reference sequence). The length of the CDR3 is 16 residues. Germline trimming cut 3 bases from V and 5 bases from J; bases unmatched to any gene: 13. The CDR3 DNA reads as TGTGCCACCAGCAGGGGGGTGACAGGGTTTTTACACGAGCAGTACTTC. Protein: CATSRGVTGFLHEQYF.

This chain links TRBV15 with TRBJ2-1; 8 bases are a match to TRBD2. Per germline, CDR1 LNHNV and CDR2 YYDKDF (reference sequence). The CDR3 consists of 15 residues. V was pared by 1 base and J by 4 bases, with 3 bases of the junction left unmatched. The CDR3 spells CATSRALAVYNEQFF. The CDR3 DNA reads TGTGCCACCAGCAGAGCACTAGCGGTATACAATGAGCAGTTCTTC.

The CDR3: CASSSWDRGSGEQYF. The CDR3 DNA reads as TGTGCCAGCAGCTCCTGGGACAGGGGCTCTGGCGAGCAGTACTTC. The chain joins TRBV7-9 to TRBJ2-7; 10 nucleotides agree with TRBD1. Germline CDR1 SEHNR, CDR2 FQNEAQ (reference sequence). This CDR3 has 15 amino acids. Losses at the gene ends were 4 bases for V and 6 bases for J; bases not matched to a gene: 9. Using reference TRBV7-9 and TRBJ2-7 for the parts outside the CDR3, the full variable domain is DTGVSQNPRHKITKRGQNVTFRCDPISEHNRLYWYRQTLGQGPEFLTYFQNEAQLEKSRLLSDRFSAERPKGSFSTLEIQRTEQGDSAMYLCASSSWDRGSGEQYFGPGTRLTVT.

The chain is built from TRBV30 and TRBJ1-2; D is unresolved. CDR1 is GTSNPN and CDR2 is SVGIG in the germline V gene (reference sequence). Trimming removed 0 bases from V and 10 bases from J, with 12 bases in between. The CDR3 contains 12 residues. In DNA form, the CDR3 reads TGTGCCTGGAGTGTAACCTCCACCCTCTACACCTTC. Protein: CAWSVTSTLYTF.

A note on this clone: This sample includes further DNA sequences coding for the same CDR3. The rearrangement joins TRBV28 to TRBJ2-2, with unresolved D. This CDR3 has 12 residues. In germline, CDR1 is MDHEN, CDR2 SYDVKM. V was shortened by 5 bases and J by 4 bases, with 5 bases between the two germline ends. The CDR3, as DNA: TGTGCCAGCAGTAGGGTCACCGGGGAGCTGTTTTTT. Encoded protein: CASSRVTGELFF.

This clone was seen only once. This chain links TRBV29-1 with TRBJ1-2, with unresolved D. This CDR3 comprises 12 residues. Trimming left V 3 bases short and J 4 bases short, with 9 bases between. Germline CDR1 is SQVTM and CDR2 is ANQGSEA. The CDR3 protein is CSVEEVGYGYTF. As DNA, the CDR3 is TGCAGCGTTGAGGAGGTGGGCTATGGCTACACCTTC. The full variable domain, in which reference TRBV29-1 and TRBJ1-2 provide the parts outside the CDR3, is SAVISQKPSRDICQRGTSLTIQCQVDSQVTMMFWYRQQPGQSLTLIATANQGSEATYESGFVIDKFPISRPNLTFSTLTVSNMSPEDSSIYLCSVEEVGYGYTFGSGTRLTVV.

In nucleotides, the CDR3 is TGTGCCAGCAGAAACCCCGGACAGGACATTCAGTACTTC. Its protein is CASRNPGQDIQYF. This chain connects TRBV28 to TRBJ2-4, with 7 bases aligning to TRBD1. The germline CDR1 and CDR2 sequences are MDHEN and SYDVKM. Trimming cost V 6 bases and J 8 bases; bases outside gene matches: 7. The CDR3 runs to 13 residues.

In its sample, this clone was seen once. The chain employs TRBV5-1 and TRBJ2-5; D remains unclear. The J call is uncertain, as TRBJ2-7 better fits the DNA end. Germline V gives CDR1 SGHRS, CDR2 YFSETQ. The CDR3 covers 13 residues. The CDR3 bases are TGCGCCAGCAGCCCATTACAGAGCTACGAGCAGTACTTC. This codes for CASSPLQSYEQYF.

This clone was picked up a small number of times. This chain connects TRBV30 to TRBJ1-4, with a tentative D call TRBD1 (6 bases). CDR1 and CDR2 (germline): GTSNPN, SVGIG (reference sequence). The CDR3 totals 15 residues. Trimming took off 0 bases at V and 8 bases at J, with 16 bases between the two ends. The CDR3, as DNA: TGTGCCTGGAGTGTGGGATCAGGGGTTGGCGAAAAACTGTTTTTT. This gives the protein CAWSVGSGVGEKLFF.

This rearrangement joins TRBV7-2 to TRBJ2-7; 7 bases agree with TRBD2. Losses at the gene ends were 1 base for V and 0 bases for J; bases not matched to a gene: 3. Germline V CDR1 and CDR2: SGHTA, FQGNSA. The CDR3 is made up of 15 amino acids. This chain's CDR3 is CASSLGLAASYEQYF. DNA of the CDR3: TGTGCCAGCAGCTTAGGGCTAGCGGCCTCCTACGAGCAGTACTTC.

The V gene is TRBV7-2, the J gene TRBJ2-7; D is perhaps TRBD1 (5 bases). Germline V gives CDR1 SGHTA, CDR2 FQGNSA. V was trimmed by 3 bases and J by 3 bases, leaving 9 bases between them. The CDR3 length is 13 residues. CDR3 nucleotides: TGTGCCAGCAGCTTCTCCGACAGCTACGAGCAGTACTTC. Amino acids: CASSFSDSYEQYF.

CDR3 region: CASTGVGDRTYEQYF. The DNA of the CDR3 is TGTGCCAGCACCGGTGTAGGGGACAGGACCTACGAGCAGTACTTC. The chain combines TRBV28 with TRBJ2-7, with 8 bases identical to TRBD1. There are 15 residues in the CDR3. V trimming: 7 bases; J trimming: 2 bases; junction bases outside the gene matches: 10. Germline V gene sequence: CDR1 MDHEN, CDR2 SYDVKM.